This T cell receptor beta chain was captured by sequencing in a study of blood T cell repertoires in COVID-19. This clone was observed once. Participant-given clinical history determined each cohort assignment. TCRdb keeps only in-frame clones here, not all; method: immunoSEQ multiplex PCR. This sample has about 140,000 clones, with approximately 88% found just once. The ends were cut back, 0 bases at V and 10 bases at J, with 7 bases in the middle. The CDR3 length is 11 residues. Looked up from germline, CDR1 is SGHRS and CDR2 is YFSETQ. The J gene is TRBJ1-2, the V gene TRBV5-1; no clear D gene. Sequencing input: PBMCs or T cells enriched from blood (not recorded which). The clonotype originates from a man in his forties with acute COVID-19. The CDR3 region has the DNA TGCGCCAGCAGCTTGGGTGCAGACTACACCTTC. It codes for CASSLGADYTF.